Sequencing of this TCR beta chain was carried out in a study of blood T cell repertoires in COVID-19. V dropped 4 bases and J dropped 5 bases, with 17 bases sitting between them. Germline V lookup: CDR1 SEHNR, CDR2 FQNEAQ (reference sequence). The CDR3 length is 15 residues. The method was immunoSEQ multiplex PCR; TCRdb's version includes in-frame clones alone and lacks a portion of them. This repertoire shows approximately 330,000 clones, approximately 90% found once; its top ten account for approximately 10%. This TCR came from a man under 40 with COVID-19, enrolled during active disease. The chain links TRBV7-9 to TRBJ1-1; perhaps TRBD1 as D (5 bases). The sample consisted of peripheral blood. The CDR3 reads CASSSPADRRTEAFF. DNA for the CDR3: TGTGCCAGCAGCTCGCCTGCCGACAGACGGACTGAAGCTTTCTTT.